Listed below are T cell receptor beta chains from one sample, sequenced in a study of blood T cell repertoires in COVID-19. TCRdb's table, derived via immunoSEQ multiplex PCR, lists solely in-frame clones and lacks some. The table has 250,000 to 300,000 clones, roughly 79% seen once; the top ten hold roughly 2.9%. The sequenced material came from peripheral blood. These TCRs come from an older woman with active or convalescent COVID-19. CDR3s include the opening cysteine and the closing phenylalanine or tryptophan. The D gene is left open where the match is weak. Expanded clones are given a class, and other clones once, few, many or no size at all.

TRBJ2-5 | TRBD2 | TRBV19 | few | CASSMLAGALGQETQYF | TGTGCCAGTAGTATGCTAGCGGGGGCCCTGGGCCAAGAGACCCAGTACTTC
TRBJ1-2 | - | TRBV10-2 | - | CASSEASPGYTF | TGCGCCAGCAGTGAGGCGTCCCCCGGCTACACCTTC
TRBJ1-6 | - | TRBV27 | - | CASSLWSSSYNSPLHF | TGTGCCAGCAGTTTATGGTCCAGCTCCTATAATTCACCCCTCCACTTT
TRBJ1-4 | - | TRBV3-1/TRBV3-2 | - | CASSRGETNEKLFF | TGTGCCAGCAGCCGGGGAGAAACTAATGAAAAACTGTTTTTT
TRBJ2-2 | TRBD2 | TRBV19 | - | CASSTASGWNTGELFF | TGTGCCAGTAGTACGGCTAGCGGGTGGAACACCGGGGAGCTGTTTTTT
TRBJ1-3 | TRBD1 | TRBV7-2 | - | CATKTGNSLSGNTIYF | TGTGCCACCAAGACAGGGAACTCACTCTCTGGAAACACCATATATTTT
TRBJ1-2 | - | TRBV3-1/TRBV3-2 | - | CATEDRGGYTF | TGTGCCACCGAAGACCGGGGTGGCTACACCTTC
TRBJ1-6 | TRBD1 | TRBV19 | once | CASSTLPGQGPNSPLHF | TGTGCCAGTAGTACGCTACCGGGACAGGGCCCTAATTCACCCCTCCACTTT
TRBJ2-3 | TRBD2 | TRBV30 | few | CAWRESGGADTQYF | TGTGCCTGGCGAGAAAGCGGGGGTGCAGATACGCAGTATTTT
TRBJ1-2 | TRBD1 | TRBV30 | - | CAWGTGGKGYTF | TGTGCCTGGGGGACAGGGGGTAAAGGCTACACCTTC
TRBJ2-1 | - | TRBV5-1 | - | CASSLEQVDVYNEQFF | TGCGCCAGCAGCTTGGAACAGGTTGATGTGTACAATGAGCAGTTCTTC
TRBJ1-2 | TRBD1 | TRBV6-6 | - | CASNGPGQGFIYGYTF | TGTGCCAGCAACGGACCGGGACAGGGGTTCATCTATGGCTACACCTTC
TRBJ1-3 | - | TRBV12-3/TRBV12-4 | - | CASIGGGNTIYF | TGTGCCAGCATTGGGGGCGGAAACACCATATATTTT
TRBJ1-6 | TRBD1 | TRBV7-6 | - | CASSSSGTGNSPLHF | TGTGCCAGCAGCTCTTCCGGGACAGGGAATTCACCCCTCCACTTT
TRBJ2-7 | TRBD1 | TRBV2 | - | CASRGTGRIGEQYF | TGTGCCAGCAGGGGGACAGGGCGGATCGGCGAGCAGTACTTC
TRBJ2-2 | - | TRBV6-2/TRBV6-3 | - | CASSYPRDLPTGELFF | TGTGCCAGCAGTTACCCACGGGACTTACCCACCGGGGAGCTGTTTTTT
TRBJ1-5 | TRBD1 | TRBV4-1 | - | CASSGTGGAGQPQHF | TGCGCCAGCAGCGGAACAGGGGGCGCCGGTCAGCCCCAGCATTTT
TRBJ1-2 | TRBD1 | TRBV27 | - | CASSKDRVYTF | TGTGCCAGCAGTAAGGACAGGGTCTACACCTTC
TRBJ2-5 | - | TRBV3-1/TRBV3-2 | once | CASSQDPGRETQYF | TGTGCCAGCAGCCAAGACCCAGGCCGGGAGACCCAGTACTTC
TRBJ2-6 | TRBD2 | TRBV9 | - | CASSAGGGISGANVLTF | TGTGCCAGCAGCGCGGGCGGGGGGATCTCTGGGGCCAACGTCCTGACTTTC
TRBJ1-1 | - | TRBV7-8 | - | CASSLDSTANTEAFF | TGTGCCAGCAGCTTAGACTCGACAGCGAACACTGAAGCTTTCTTT
TRBJ2-5 | - | TRBV7-9 | - | CASSLVQGGQETQYF | TGTGCCAGCAGCTTAGTACAGGGTGGGCAAGAGACCCAGTACTTC
TRBJ2-3 | TRBD2 | TRBV11-2 | - | CASSLAGGGDTQYF | TGTGCCAGCAGCTTAGCGGGGGGGGGAGATACGCAGTATTTT
TRBJ1-1 | TRBD1 | TRBV14 | - | CASSQVRDRDGPAFF | TGTGCCAGCAGCCAAGTTCGTGACAGGGATGGTCCAGCTTTCTTT
TRBJ1-2 | TRBD1 | TRBV19 | many | CASRGQTNYGYTF | TGTGCCAGTAGGGGACAGACTAACTATGGCTACACCTTC
TRBJ1-1 | - | TRBV15 | few | CATSRVATPEAFF | TGTGCCACCAGCAGGGTAGCGACGCCTGAAGCTTTCTTT
TRBJ2-5 | - | TRBV7-8 | - | CASGGTGHQETQYF | TGTGCCAGCGGCGGGACGGGCCACCAAGAGACCCAGTACTTC
TRBJ1-2 | TRBD1 | TRBV6-5 | - | CASSRGGTGNYGYTF | TGTGCCAGCAGTCGAGGGGGCACAGGGAACTATGGCTACACCTTC
TRBJ2-7 | - | TRBV2 | - | CASSRLGDEQYF | TGTGCCAGCAGTCGTCTCGGTGACGAGCAGTACTTC
TRBJ1-2 | TRBD1 | TRBV6-1 | - | CASSEQDRVGYGYTF | TGTGCCAGCAGTGAACAGGACAGGGTAGGCTATGGCTACACCTTC
TRBJ2-7 | - | TRBV19 | - | CASTGSSYEQYF | TGTGCCAGTACAGGTAGCTCCTACGAGCAGTACTTC
TRBJ1-1 | - | TRBV7-9 | once | CASRSNTEAFF | TGTGCCAGCAGGTCAAACACTGAAGCTTTCTTT